The present entry profiles one T cell receptor beta chain with its context. The assay was immunoSEQ multiplex PCR, and TCRdb's table has in-frame clones only and misses some. The repertoire has approximately 63,000 clones, around 91% of them found once; the top ten carry approximately 1.5%. The record originates from a study of T cell changes during pregnancy in multiple sclerosis. The CDR3 has 19 amino acids. The germline V gene has CDR1 MGHRA and CDR2 YSYEKL. Trimming took 2 bases from V and 4 from J, leaving 24 bases between them. This receptor was obtained from a female donor in good health, enrolled as a control in a pregnancy study. Sequencing used peripheral blood, obtained after pregnancy. The chain carries TRBV4-1 and TRBJ2-1; perhaps TRBD2 as D (7 bases). The DNA for the CDR3 is TGCGCCAGCAGCCAAATAAGGGGCGGGGGCGCCAACAGTTACAATGAGCAGTTCTTC. Its translation: CASSQIRGGGANSYNEQFF.